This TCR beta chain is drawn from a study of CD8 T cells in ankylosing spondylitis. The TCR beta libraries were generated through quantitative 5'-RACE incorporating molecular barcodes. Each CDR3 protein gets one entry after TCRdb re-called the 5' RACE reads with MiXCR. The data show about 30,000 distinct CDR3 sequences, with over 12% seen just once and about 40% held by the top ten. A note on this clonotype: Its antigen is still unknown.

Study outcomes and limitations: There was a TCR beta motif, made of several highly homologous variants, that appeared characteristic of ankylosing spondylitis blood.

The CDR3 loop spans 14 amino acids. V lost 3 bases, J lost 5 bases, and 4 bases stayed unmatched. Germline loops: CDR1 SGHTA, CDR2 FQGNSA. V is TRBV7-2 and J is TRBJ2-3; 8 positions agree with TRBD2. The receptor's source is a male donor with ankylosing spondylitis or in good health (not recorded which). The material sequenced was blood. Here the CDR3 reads CASSFQLAGDTQYF. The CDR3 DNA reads TGTGCCAGCAGCTTCCAGCTAGCGGGAGATACGCAGTATTTT.